This T cell receptor (beta chain) came from a study of cytomegalovirus exposure and HLA in healthy donors (dated by TCRdb to 2016 to 2017). Notes on the research overall: In an earlier analysis of about 560 of the donors, roughly 300 Gb of sequence data and 120 million or so unique TCR beta sequences from about 190 million T cells were reported. An early release covering over 500 HLA-typed donors comprised 250 to 350 gigabases of sequencing data and tens of millions of unique TCR sequences. Of the roughly 390 genotyped donors, over 70% fell in the genetic ancestry cluster associated with self-reported Caucasian donors. The study aimed to test whether cataloging public T cell receptors could reveal signatures of past pathogen exposure. The study profiled the T cell repertoires of about 640 subjects by immunosequencing and related them to cytomegalovirus serostatus. Along with the approximately 700-subject first cohort, a separate validation cohort of over a hundred different subjects was used. High-throughput TCR immunosequencing, statistical association of individual TCRs with disease status, and machine learning were combined to predict cytomegalovirus infection status. A later analysis re-analyzed previously published TCR beta repertoires from 666 donors and added high-resolution HLA genotyping to study TCR occurrence patterns. In the later analysis, no new phenotypic data were used to find candidate immune exposures; instead, reliance was placed on TCR beta sequences and their occurrence across donors. In an earlier analysis of about 590 of the donors, high-throughput TCR beta sequencing was used to judge whether each TCR beta V gene segment behaved as functional or pseudogenic. Donor age, sex, ethnicity and CMV serostatus were compiled together with the repertoire data. Genome-wide SNP genotypes for about 65% of the roughly 670 donors were used in a later genetic analysis, which treated that subset as a discovery cohort. All discovery cohort repertoires had been generated on a single sequencing platform. HLA typing covered class I and class II loci at four-digit resolution. Typing coverage varied by locus: about 629-630 donors for A, B, C, DRB1 and DQB1; some 520 for DQA1; over 600 for DPA1; roughly 450 for DPB1. Several DR-DQ haplotypes were handled as single units for association and clustering, since linkage in the cohort was strong. Among almost 400 genotyped donors of the cohort, an average of around 240,000 unique TCR beta nucleotide sequences were sequenced per donor, around a sixth of them non-productive. Findings and caveats that apply to the study as a whole: A later genetic analysis reported fewer N-insertions in productive TCRs among donors in an Asian-associated ancestry cluster than the roughly 700-donor mean. In a later analysis, the rate of TCR association differed among HLA loci, with DRB1 alleles having the most associated TCRs and HLA-C alleles having the fewest. Only TCR beta chains were sequenced in this cohort, and the absence of alpha or paired-chain data limited detectable features. A few of the identified cytomegalovirus-associated TCR beta chains were confirmed in vitro to be specific for cytomegalovirus antigens. Sequencing depth was assumed to be roughly uniform across donors in the presence/absence analyses, though that assumption may not hold. A cluster of highly shared sequence variants was judged likely to represent a technical artifact of the sequencing pipeline. According to a later analysis, most CMV-associated TCR beta chains appeared to be HLA-restricted, and the HLA associations seemed to be driven largely by CMV exposure. In a later genetic analysis, a missense DCLRE1C variant was associated with V-gene and J-gene trimming of TCR beta chains, and the association was replicated in an independent cohort. Roughly 15 rarely observed V segments, including chromosome 9 orphons, were excluded from the earlier analysis of about 500 of the donors because counts were too low. Because the 87-base-pair reads could not distinguish some IMGT-functional V segments, including TRBV6-2 and TRBV6-3, those segments were excluded. The only immune exposure information available for the cohort was CMV serostatus. When HLA alleles, especially DR and DQ, strongly co-occurred, TCR associations were difficult to assign to individual alleles. According to the authors, the approach could potentially be generalized to other disease states and immunological phenotypes. A further reported finding was that TCR beta sequences accurately predicted the HLA-A and HLA-B alleles for most subjects in the first cohort. While some public TCRs were present in many individuals, most TCR sequences turned up only very rarely across donors. Specific HLA alleles were associated with 15,000 to 20,000 TCR beta sequences at a false discovery rate of 0.05 in a later analysis. Correlated functional status among segregating V segments might be attributable to linkage disequilibrium, but an unknown experimental factor could not be ruled out. Because some donors lacked HLA typing at each locus, the association tests relied only on the typed subset. In an earlier analysis of some 640 of the donors, most TCR beta V segments were observed in productive rearrangements about 90% or about 30% of the time, broadly matching IMGT annotations. In a later analysis, HLA-associated TCR beta chains showed more clonal expansion and lower generation probabilities than non-associated chains that were equally common. The classifier was reported to diagnose cytomegalovirus status with high specificity and sensitivity in both the original and validation cohorts. A later analysis reported that several top co-occurrence clusters appeared linked to parvovirus B19, influenza, CMV and Epstein-Barr virus. The study listed approximately 150 TCR beta chains as associated with cytomegalovirus.

The cohort was made up of roughly 670 healthy bone marrow donors. Cohort members were all nominally healthy when sampled, although unrecorded immune exposures were likely present. The donor was CMV seronegative and belonged to the group of around 400 seronegative cohort members. A peripheral blood sample was provided by each donor, and peripheral blood mononuclear cells were used for TCR beta sequencing. Genomic DNA extraction from the blood cell samples was performed with the Qiagen DNeasy Blood Extraction Kit. Compared with germline, V lacks 0 bases and J lacks 3 bases; bases without a gene match: 8. Measured from the cysteine to the phenylalanine, the CDR3 is 17 residues long. Only the CDR3 portion is preserved as DNA: 51 bases, with reading frame beginning at the first base. The germline V gene gives CDR1 as LGHNA and CDR2 as YNFKEQ. On this clone: It lacks a known antigen. Base qualities are not provided; no much larger clone lies one nucleotide away.

Receptors were amplified or captured by the immunoSEQ multiplex PCR assay. The multiplex PCR relied on a mix of 60 forward primers for TCR Vbeta segments and 13 reverse primers for TCR Jbeta segments. The CDR3 region of rearranged TCR beta genes was amplified from genomic DNA by a multiplex PCR assay. The amplified TCR beta libraries were sequenced on the Illumina HiSeq System as 87-base-pair reads. Per the source publication's procedure: A later analysis counted approximately 74 million unique TCR beta chains across the 650 to 700 repertoires, and some 11 million of these chains were shared by at least two donors. Raw reads were error-corrected and collapsed into unique sequences with a nearest-neighbor algorithm that merged closely related sequences to remove PCR and sequencing errors. V, D and J gene segments were assigned by aligning CDR3 sequences to IMGT reference sequences. For a sequence to be retained, a match of at least six nucleotides was required to both a V gene segment and a J gene segment. Rearrangements were called productive when the CDR3 lacked stop codons and stayed in frame with V and J; all others were non-productive. Following IMGT convention, CDR3 was defined as the stretch from the second conserved V-encoded cysteine to the conserved J-encoded phenylalanine. Sequences without an unambiguous match to a single V gene segment were excluded from the earlier analysis of over 500 of the donors. In an earlier analysis of several hundred of the donors, V segments were called functional above 56.7% productive rearrangements and were called segregating when the between-donor standard deviation exceeded 5%. A statistical classification framework was built to diagnose cytomegalovirus status from the catalog of TCR beta chain sequences. In a later analysis, V and J genes were assigned by comparing TCR nucleotide sequences against IMGT/GENE-DB human TR gene sequences. The TCRdist pipeline was used in a later analysis to assign CDR3 sequences and most-parsimonious VDJ recombination scenarios. In a later analysis, each TCR beta chain was defined by its CDR3 amino acid sequence together with its V-gene family, and reads without a unique V-gene family were excluded. In a later analysis, 450 to 600 highly shared, low-generation-probability nucleotide sequences were removed to address suspected cross-contamination and a sequencing artifact. In a later analysis, a clonal expansion index for each public chain was calculated from normalized within-repertoire ranks of inferred template counts. In a later analysis, generation probabilities were computed using a VDJ recombination model fitted to out-of-frame rearrangements, and the results were checked against IGoR. In a later analysis, hypergeometric tests were used to score TCR-TCR, TCR-HLA and TCR-CMV co-occurrence, with a repertoire-size bias correction applied to TCR pairs. In a later analysis, false discovery rates were estimated by permuting HLA or CMV assignments 20 times. In a later analysis, co-occurring TCRs were grouped using DBSCAN, with TCRdist sequence similarity added in when clustering inside HLA-allele-positive subsets. Co-occurrence clustering excluded repertoires with fewer than 30,000 or more than 120,000 public chains, plus five with anomalous nucleotide sharing. TCRdb stores this immuneACCESS table with in-frame sequences only. Part of the clones is absent; in the studies checked, under half of the shortfall reflects unresolved V genes, and no reason is known for the rest. The D gene and trimming were derived from the DNA, and the V and J assignments and clone size from that table. Recorded for this sample are roughly 90,000 clones; around 80% of them occurred a single time. About 7.3% of the sample rests with the top ten.

The chain links TRBV4-2 with TRBJ2-3; a stretch of 8 junction bases matches TRBD2. The specimen was PBMCs. The clonotype comes from a man aged 25-45 years in good health and CMV-seronegative. The CDR3 reads CASSQEGASGPTDTQYF. Read as DNA, the sequence is TGTGCCAGCAGCCAAGAGGGGGCTAGCGGGCCTACAGATACGCAGTATTTT.